Included here is one T cell receptor (beta chain) sequence, with context. The data were obtained in a study of blood T cell repertoires in COVID-19. Study-wide context: Acute-phase and convalescent COVID-19 samples originated in the United States, Italy and Spain.

The authors' processing: Counts of nucleated cells, estimated from reference gene primer amplification, were obtained. Some clones are missing from TCRdb's copy, which holds only in-frame ones; the method was immunoSEQ multiplex PCR. The V and J calls and clone size were taken over from that table, and D and trimming were inferred from the DNA. Seen here are hundreds of thousands of clones, approximately 90% observed once, and the top ten hold more than 3%. Trimming took 7 bases from V and 0 from J, leaving 12 bases between them. Germline V lookup: CDR1 SGHNT, CDR2 YENEEA. There are 14 residues in the CDR3.

The sequenced sample consisted of peripheral blood. The rearrangement joins TRBV11-3 to TRBJ1-1, with D tentatively TRBD1 (5 bases). This receptor was obtained from a woman in her late teens or twenties who had recovered from COVID-19. CDR3 DNA sequence: TGTGCCAGCACCAAGGGGAACCTGAACACTGAAGCTTTCTTT. This translates into CASTKGNLNTEAFF.